The sequence of this T cell receptor beta chain was determined in a study of blood T cell repertoires in COVID-19. Study-level background: The United States, Italy and Spain were the sources of the acute and convalescent COVID-19 samples.

The CDR3 totals 16 residues. Germline loops: CDR1 LNHDA, CDR2 SQIVND (reference sequence). Between the trimmed V and J ends, which lost 1 base and 0 bases, there was a span of 12 bases. Sequenced by immunoSEQ multiplex PCR; TCRdb stores in-frame clones only, minus some. The sample has about 330,000 clones; roughly 90% are singletons. The rearrangement links TRBV19 to TRBJ1-1, with a tentative D call TRBD1 (5 bases). The TCR originated in a woman between 25 and 40 years old who had recovered from COVID-19. Source material: PBMCs or T cells enriched from blood (not recorded which). The CDR3: CASSIARQPMNTEAFF. The CDR3 DNA is TGTGCCAGTAGTATAGCAAGACAGCCAATGAACACTGAAGCTTTCTTT. The whole variable domain, remainder taken from reference TRBV19 and TRBJ1-1, is DGGITQSPKYLFRKEGQNVTLSCEQNLNHDAMYWYRQDPGQGLRLIYYSQIVNDFQKGDIAEGYSVSREKKESFPLTVTSAQKNPTAFYLCASSIARQPMNTEAFFGQGTRLTVV.